The 8 T cell receptor beta chains below come from one sample, sequenced in a study of T cell responses to AZD1222 COVID-19 vaccine. Clones were read by immunoSEQ multiplex PCR, and TCRdb kept only the in-frame ones, dropping some. This table has about 120,000 clones, 88% appearing once. The specimen comprised peripheral blood, sampled on day 0 of AZD1222 vaccination. Every receptor here comes from an adult in good health.

The genes are TRBV28 and TRBJ1-4; D is uncertain. Germline V gene data show CDR1 as MDHEN and CDR2 as SYDVKM. V gave up 4 bases and J gave up 8 bases, with 14 bases separating them. CDR3 length: 14 residues. CDR3 amino acids: CASSSGSTYEKLFF. CDR3 sequence (DNA): TGTGCCAGCAGTTCCGGGTCTACCTACGAAAAACTGTTTTTT.

This clone was counted a few times. The chain has TRBV7-2 and TRBJ1-2; unclear D gene. The V and J ends lost 5 bases and 7 bases respectively, with 20 bases between them. CDR3 length: 15 residues. Germline CDR1 and CDR2: SGHTA and FQGNSA. In DNA, the CDR3 is TGTGCCAGCAGCCCTTCATCCAGTTCCACCGGTGGCTACACCTTC. The encoded protein is CASSPSSSSTGGYTF.

The chain employs TRBV6-6 and TRBJ1-4, with TRBD1 matching over 9 bases. V was pared by 2 bases and J by 13 bases, with 5 bases of the junction left unmatched. From germline, CDR1 is MNHNY and CDR2 SVGAGI (reference sequence). The CDR3 runs to 13 residues. The CDR3 DNA follows: TGTGCCAGCAGTTACGGGACAGGGCTTGGACTGTTTTTT. It codes for CASSYGTGLGLFF.

This chain joins TRBV18 and TRBJ2-7, with 9 bases aligning to TRBD1. Germline V gene data show CDR1 as KGHSH and CDR2 as LQKENI. V shed 0 bases and J 5 bases; nucleotides not matched to a gene: 2. The CDR3 is 14 residues long. The CDR3 nucleotides are TGTGCCAGCTCACCACCCCGGGACAGGGACGAGCAGTACTTC. It specifies CASSPPRDRDEQYF.

The chain uses TRBV4-3 and TRBJ2-2; 8 nucleotides agree with TRBD1. CDR3 length: 16 residues. V gave up 1 base and J gave up 4 bases; unmatched junction bases: 5. CDR1 is LGHNA, CDR2 YSLEER, per germline. The CDR3 sequence: CASSQGRTGITGELFF. In nucleotides, the CDR3 is TGCGCCAGCAGCCAAGGGAGGACAGGGATCACCGGGGAGCTGTTTTTT.

The V and J genes are TRBV11-2 and TRBJ1-2; tentatively, D is TRBD1 (5 bases). The germline V gene has CDR1 SGHAT and CDR2 FQNNGV. With 3 bases removed from V and 8 bases from J, the gap between germline ends came to 31 bases. There are 19 residues in the CDR3. CDR3 sequence: CASSFLILQGELTEKGYTF. The CDR3 region has the DNA TGTGCCAGCAGCTTTTTAATCTTGCAGGGAGAACTTACGGAGAAGGGCTACACCTTC.

The rearrangement links TRBV12-3 or TRBV12-4 to TRBJ1-2; D gene uncertain. V was shortened by 6 bases and J by 8 bases, with 10 bases between the two germline ends. The CDR3 sequence is 11 residues long. CDR3 loop: CASSRLRGYTF. CDR3 DNA sequence: TGTGCCAGCAGCCGCCTTCGGGGCTACACCTTC.

The V gene is TRBV4-3, the J gene TRBJ2-7; possibly TRBD1 for D (6 bases). The germline V gene has CDR1 LGHNA and CDR2 YSLEER. There are 14 residues in the CDR3. The germline V and J ends were trimmed by 1 base and 3 bases, with 10 bases remaining between them. CDR3 nucleotides: TGCGCCAGCAGCCAAGGAGGGGGTATCTACGAGCAGTACTTC. Translating it yields CASSQGGGIYEQYF.